This T cell receptor beta chain was retrieved from a study of response to subunit inactivated influenza vaccine (dated 2018 in TCRdb). With regard to the full study: The study used deep quantitative T cell receptor repertoire profiling to track responses to a trivalent subunit inactivated influenza vaccine. Results the study describes overall, beyond this receptor: It was suggested by the authors that each seasonal influenza vaccination may recruit only a limited number of new T cells.

Based on the germline V gene (reference sequence), the CDR1 and CDR2 sequences are LNHNV and YYDKDF. The CDR3 sequence holds 14 residues, the cysteine and phenylalanine included. Solely the CDR3 DNA is kept, with 42 bases framed from the first base. V sheds 1 base and J sheds 2 bases, leaving 9 bases between their ends. Library prep was done by RT-PCR. TCRdb records Illumina HiSeq 2500 as the sequencer. TCRdb cleaned the public reads at Q25 with fastp, built clones with MiXCR and kept in-frame beta chains. Each record represents a unique CDR3 protein, reported with the most common genes and DNA among its rows. The sample table holds about 700,000 distinct CDR3 sequences, of which approximately 13% were seen once. The ten largest make up 6% to 8% of the sample. This clonotype was picked up a small number of times. Its antigen specificity is not known. Base qualities are missing; no much larger clone stands one base away.

The sample was PBMCs from blood, taken approximately 15 days before vaccination. The V gene is TRBV15 and the J gene is TRBJ2-7; the D gene cannot be resolved reliably. This sequence was found in a man aged 50-59 years who received an inactivated influenza vaccine. Donor details come from another sample of the same person, matched by shared clones. CDR3 sequence: CATSRGARAYEQYF. The nucleotide sequence reads as follows: TGTGCCACCAGCAGAGGGGCCCGGGCCTACGAGCAGTACTTC. With the portions outside the CDR3 filled from the reference TRBV15 and TRBJ2-7 genes, the complete variable region becomes DAMVIQNPRYQVTQFGKPVTLSCSQTLNHNVMYWYQQKSSQAPKLLFHYYDKDFNNEADTPDNFQSRRPNTSFCFLDIRSPGLGDTAMYLCATSRGARAYEQYFGPGTRLTVT.